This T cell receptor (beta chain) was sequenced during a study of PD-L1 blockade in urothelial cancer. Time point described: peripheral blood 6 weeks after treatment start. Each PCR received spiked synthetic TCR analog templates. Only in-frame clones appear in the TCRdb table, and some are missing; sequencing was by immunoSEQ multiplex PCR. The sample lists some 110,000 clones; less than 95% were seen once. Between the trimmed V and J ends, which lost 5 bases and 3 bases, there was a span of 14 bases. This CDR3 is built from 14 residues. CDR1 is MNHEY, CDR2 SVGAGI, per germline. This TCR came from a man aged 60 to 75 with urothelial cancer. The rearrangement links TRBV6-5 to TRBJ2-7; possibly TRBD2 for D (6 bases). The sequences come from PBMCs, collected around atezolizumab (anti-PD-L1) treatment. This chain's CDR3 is CASSDKGLSYEQYF. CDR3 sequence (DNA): TGTGCCAGCAGTGACAAGGGACTGAGCTACGAGCAGTACTTC.